This T cell receptor (beta chain) was recorded in a study of blood T cells in healthy people across ages. Study-wide findings and caveats: The diversity estimates, figures obtained from one million T cells, were considered underestimates. Naive T cell percentage showed a strong correlation with TCR beta diversity. Because donor CMV status was unknown, expanded clonotype changes were possibly confounded.

Details on this clonotype: Its matching antigen is unknown.

This CDR3 comprises 16 residues. The V and J ends lost 2 bases and 0 bases respectively, with 14 bases between them. From germline, CDR1 is ENHRY and CDR2 SYGVKD. It was with a sample-barcoded 5' primer and a J-beta primer mix that a second PCR of roughly 7 to 12 cycles was run. Every sample gave at least 2.5 million paired-end reads containing CDR3. TCRdb reprocessed the 5' RACE reads via MiXCR and lists one record per CDR3 protein. The sample comprises 700,000 or so distinct CDR3 sequences, about 43% of which are singletons, and about 32% rests with the top ten. The chain has TRBV10-3 and TRBJ2-7; the D gene is possibly TRBD2 (6 bases). This receptor was taken from a man older than 75 in good health. The sequencing input was blood. The CDR3 DNA follows: TGTGCCATCAGTGAGCCCGGGGCGGGGAGCTCCTACGAGCAGTACTTC. Translating it yields CAISEPGAGSSYEQYF.